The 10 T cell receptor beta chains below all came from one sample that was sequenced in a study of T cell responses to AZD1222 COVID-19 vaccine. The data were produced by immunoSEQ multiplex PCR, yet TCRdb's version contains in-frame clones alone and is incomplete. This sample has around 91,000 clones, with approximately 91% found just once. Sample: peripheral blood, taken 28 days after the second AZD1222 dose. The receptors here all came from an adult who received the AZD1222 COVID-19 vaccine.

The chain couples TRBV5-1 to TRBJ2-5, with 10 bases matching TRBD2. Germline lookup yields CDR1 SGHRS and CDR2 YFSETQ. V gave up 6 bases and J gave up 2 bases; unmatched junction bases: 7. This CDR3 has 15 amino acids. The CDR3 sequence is CASTLTSGAQETQYF. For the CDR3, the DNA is TGCGCCAGCACCCTCACTAGCGGGGCGCAAGAGACCCAGTACTTC.

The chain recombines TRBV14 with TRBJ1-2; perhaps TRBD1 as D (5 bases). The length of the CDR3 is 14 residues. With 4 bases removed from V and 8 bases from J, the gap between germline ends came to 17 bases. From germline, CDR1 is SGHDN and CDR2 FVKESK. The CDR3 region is CASSPGAPPGGYTF. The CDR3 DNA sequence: TGTGCCAGCAGCCCCGGGGCCCCCCCGGGGGGCTACACCTTC. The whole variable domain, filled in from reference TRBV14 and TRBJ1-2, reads EAGVTQFPSHSVIEKGQTVTLRCDPISGHDNLYWYRRVMGKEIKFLLHFVKESKQDESGMPNNRFLAERTGGTYSTLKVQPAELEDSGVYFCASSPGAPPGGYTFGSGTRLTVV.

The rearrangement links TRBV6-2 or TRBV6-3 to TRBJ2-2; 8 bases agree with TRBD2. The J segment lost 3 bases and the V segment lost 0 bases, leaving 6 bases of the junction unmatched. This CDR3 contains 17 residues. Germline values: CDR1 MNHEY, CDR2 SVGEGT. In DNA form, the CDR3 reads TGTGCCAGCAGTTACTCTCGGGGGGGCGTGGACACCGGGGAGCTGTTTTTT. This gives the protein CASSYSRGGVDTGELFF.

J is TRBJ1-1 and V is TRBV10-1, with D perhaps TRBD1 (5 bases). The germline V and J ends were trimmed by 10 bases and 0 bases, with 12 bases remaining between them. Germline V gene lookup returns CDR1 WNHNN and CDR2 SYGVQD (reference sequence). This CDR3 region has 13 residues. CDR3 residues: CATKSGMNTEAFF. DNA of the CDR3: TGCGCCACAAAATCAGGGATGAACACTGAAGCTTTCTTT.

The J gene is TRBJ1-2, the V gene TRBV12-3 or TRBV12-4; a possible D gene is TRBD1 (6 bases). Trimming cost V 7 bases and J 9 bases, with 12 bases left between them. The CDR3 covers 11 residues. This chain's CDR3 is CASNRDGSYTF. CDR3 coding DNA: TGTGCCAGCAACAGGGACGGGAGCTACACCTTC.

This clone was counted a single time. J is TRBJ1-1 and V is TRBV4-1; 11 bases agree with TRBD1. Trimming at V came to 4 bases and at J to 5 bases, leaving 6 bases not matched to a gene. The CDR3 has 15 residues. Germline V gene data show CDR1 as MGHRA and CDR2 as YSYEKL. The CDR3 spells CASSPGQGAGTEAFF. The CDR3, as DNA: TGCGCCAGCAGCCCCGGACAGGGGGCTGGGACTGAAGCTTTCTTT.

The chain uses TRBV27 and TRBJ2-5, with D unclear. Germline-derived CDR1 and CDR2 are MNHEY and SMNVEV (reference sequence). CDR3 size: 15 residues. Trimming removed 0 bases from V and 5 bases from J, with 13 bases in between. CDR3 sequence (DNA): TGTGCCAGCAGTTTATCTGGACGGTGGCGGGAGACCCAGTACTTC. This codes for CASSLSGRWRETQYF.

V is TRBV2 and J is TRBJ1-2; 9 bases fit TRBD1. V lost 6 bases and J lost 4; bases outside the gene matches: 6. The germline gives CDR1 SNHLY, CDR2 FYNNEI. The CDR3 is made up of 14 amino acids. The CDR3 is CASRRGQGSYGYTF. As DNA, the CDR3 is TGTGCCAGCAGACGGGGACAGGGAAGCTATGGCTACACCTTC.

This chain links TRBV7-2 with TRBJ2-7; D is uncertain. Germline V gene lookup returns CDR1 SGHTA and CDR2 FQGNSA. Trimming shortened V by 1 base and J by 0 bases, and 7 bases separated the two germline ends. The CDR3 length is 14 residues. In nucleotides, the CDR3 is TGTGCCAGCAGCTTAGAACCAAACTCCTACGAGCAGTACTTC. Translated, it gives CASSLEPNSYEQYF.

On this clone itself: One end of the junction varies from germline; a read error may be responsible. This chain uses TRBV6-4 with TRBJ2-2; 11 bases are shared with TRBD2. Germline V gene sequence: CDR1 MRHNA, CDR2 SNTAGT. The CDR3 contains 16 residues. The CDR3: CASSDSTSGNIGELFF. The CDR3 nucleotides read TGTGCCAGCAGTGACTCGACTAGCGGGAACATCGGGGAGCTGTTTTTT.